Following are 21 T cell receptor beta chains from one sample sequenced in a study of cytomegalovirus exposure and HLA in healthy donors. The table came from immunoSEQ multiplex PCR; TCRdb's copy has only in-frame clones and leaves some out. This table holds some 310,000 clones, 70% to 90% found once. Material for sequencing was PBMCs. The receptors were gathered from a man in his thirties or forties in good health and CMV-seronegative.

The V gene is TRBV2, the J gene TRBJ1-5; possibly TRBD1 for D (6 bases). Germline V lookup: CDR1 SNHLY, CDR2 FYNNEI. The CDR3 covers 15 residues. The germline V and J ends were trimmed by 5 bases and 1 base, with 12 bases remaining between them. Here the CDR3 DNA reads TGTGCCAGCAGTACCAGGGGATCAAGCAATCAGCCCCAGCATTTT. Translation: CASSTRGSSNQPQHF. Supplemented by reference TRBV2 and TRBJ1-5, the full variable domain reads EPEVTQTPSHQVTQMGQEVILRCVPISNHLYFYWYRQILGQKVEFLVSFYNNEISEKSEIFDDQFSVERPDGSNFTLKIRSTKLEDSAMYFCASSTRGSSNQPQHFGDGTRLSIL.

The chain links TRBV10-3 to TRBJ1-1; a weak D match, TRBD1 (6 bases). CDR3 length equals 14 residues. Germline loops: CDR1 ENHRY, CDR2 SYGVKD. The V gene lost 5 bases and the J gene lost 2 bases, with 12 bases spanning the gap. The CDR3 spells CAISRTDTNTEAFF. CDR3 DNA: TGTGCCATCAGTAGGACAGATACCAACACTGAAGCTTTCTTT.

V and J are TRBV9 and TRBJ2-1, with 10 positions matching TRBD2. Trimming at V came to 5 bases and at J to 3 bases, leaving 8 bases not matched to a gene. Germline assignment: CDR1 SGDLS and CDR2 YYNGEE. The CDR3 is made up of 16 amino acids. The CDR3 spells CASSDRKRGGYNEQFF. The CDR3 nucleotides read TGTGCCAGCAGTGATAGAAAGCGGGGGGGCTACAATGAGCAGTTCTTC.

The rearrangement links TRBV18 to TRBJ2-1; 9 bases match TRBD2. The germline CDR1 and CDR2 sequences are KGHSH and LQKENI. J was trimmed by 3 bases and V by 1 base; bases with no gene match: 7. This CDR3 comprises 17 residues. The CDR3 nucleotides read TGTGCCAGCTCACCACTGGGTATTAGCGGGGGCTACAATGAGCAGTTCTTC. It specifies CASSPLGISGGYNEQFF.

This sequence joins TRBV5-1 and TRBJ2-3; 8 bases agree with TRBD1. The CDR3 contains 14 residues. J lost 6 bases, V lost 0 bases, and 3 bases had no gene match. CDR1 SGHRS and CDR2 YFSETQ come from the germline V gene. CDR3 sequence reads: CASSLAGGADTQYF. CDR3 sequence (DNA): TGCGCCAGCAGCTTGGCAGGGGGCGCGGATACGCAGTATTTT.

The gene calls are TRBV18 and TRBJ1-6; TRBD1 matches at 8 bases. The CDR3 length is 15 residues. CDR1 and CDR2 from the germline V gene are KGHSH and LQKENI. Trimming took 3 bases from V and 7 from J; bases not matched to a gene: 5. The CDR3: CASSPLTGDNSPLHF. The CDR3 DNA sequence: TGTGCCAGCTCACCCCTGACAGGGGACAATTCACCCCTCCACTTT.

This chain joins TRBV30 and TRBJ2-2; D may be TRBD1 (5 bases). Trimming pared 3 bases from V and 6 bases from J, leaving 11 bases between. This CDR3 has 13 amino acids. Per the germline V gene, CDR1 is GTSNPN and CDR2 is SVGIG (reference sequence). CDR3 coding DNA: TGTGCCTGGAGCCAAGTGGGGCCCGGGGAGCTGTTTTTT. Translation gives CAWSQVGPGELFF. Full variable domain (remainder filled in from reference TRBV30 and TRBJ2-2): SQTIHQWPATLVQPVGSPLSLECTVEGTSNPNLYWYRQAAGRGLQLLFYSVGIGQISSEVPQNLSASRPQDRQFILSSKKLLLSDSGFYLCAWSQVGPGELFFGEGSRLTVL.

The chain joins TRBV6-5 to TRBJ2-3; D perhaps matches TRBD2 (5 bases). Per the germline V gene, CDR1 is MNHEY and CDR2 is SVGAGI. V was shortened by 8 bases and J by 2 bases, with 11 bases between the two germline ends. This CDR3 has 13 residues. For the CDR3, the DNA is TGTGCCAGCGGCCGGGAATTCACAGATACGCAGTATTTT. It is translated as CASGREFTDTQYF.

This clone was seen a few times. The rearrangement joins TRBV5-1 to TRBJ1-6, with 9 nucleotides matching TRBD1. V dropped 1 base and J dropped 13; count of bases not matched to a gene: 9. The CDR3 runs to 15 residues. CDR1 SGHRS and CDR2 YFSETQ come from the germline V gene. The CDR3 DNA reads as TGCGCCAGCAGCTTGTATCCTGGGACAGGGTCGCCCCTCCACTTT. Translated, it gives CASSLYPGTGSPLHF.

Concerning this clone itself: The same CDR3 can be traced to other DNA sequences in this sample. The rearrangement uses TRBV18 and TRBJ1-5; D is ambiguous. Germline-derived CDR1 and CDR2 are KGHSH and LQKENI. The V gene lost 2 bases and the J gene lost 2 bases, with 7 bases spanning the gap. The CDR3 runs 14 residues. This CDR3 is CASSPGQGNQPQHF. The DNA for the CDR3 is TGTGCCAGCTCACCAGGGCAAGGCAATCAGCCCCAGCATTTT.

V gene TRBV4-2 combines with J gene TRBJ2-1, with 8 bases identical to TRBD2. The CDR3 has 16 residues. CDR1 and CDR2 from the germline V gene are LGHNA and YNFKEQ. J was trimmed by 3 bases and V by 1 base; bases with no gene match: 5. CDR3 nucleotide sequence: TGTGCCAGCAGCCAAGTGTGGGCGGGGGGCTACAATGAGCAGTTCTTC. This gives the protein CASSQVWAGGYNEQFF.

Comments on this clone: The sample has other DNA sequences that encode this CDR3 too. The V call is TRBV18, the J call TRBJ2-7; 9 nucleotides agree with TRBD2. Germline assignment: CDR1 KGHSH and CDR2 LQKENI. This CDR3 comprises 14 residues. The J segment lost 0 bases and the V segment lost 3 bases, leaving 0 bases of the junction unmatched. The CDR3 region is CASSPSGGSYEQYF. The DNA of the CDR3 is TGTGCCAGCTCACCTAGCGGGGGCTCCTACGAGCAGTACTTC. The variable domain in full, with the rest retrieved from reference TRBV18 and TRBJ2-7, is NAGVMQNPRHLVRRRGQEARLRCSPMKGHSHVYWYRQLPEEGLKFMVYLQKENIIDESGMPKERFSAEFPKEGPSILRIQQVVRGDSAAYFCASSPSGGSYEQYFGPGTRLTVT.

The V and J genes are TRBV6-5 and TRBJ2-3; 10 nucleotides agree with TRBD2. Trimming cost V 4 bases and J 1 base; bases outside gene matches: 5. The CDR3 consists of 16 residues. Per germline, CDR1 MNHEY and CDR2 SVGAGI. The chain's CDR3 is CASSSPLAGGTDTQYF. CDR3 DNA sequence: TGTGCCAGCAGTTCACCTCTAGCGGGGGGCACAGATACGCAGTATTTT.

The chain is built from TRBV29-1 and TRBJ1-2; possibly TRBD1 for D (6 bases). The CDR3 extends over 14 amino acids. Germline values: CDR1 SQVTM, CDR2 ANQGSEA. Trimming took off 2 bases at V and 3 bases at J, with 13 bases between the two ends. In nucleotides, the CDR3 is TGCAGCGTTGAACCACAGGGTAGGGACTATGGCTACACCTTC. It yields the protein CSVEPQGRDYGYTF.

The V and J genes are TRBV21-1 and TRBJ1-2; the table's TRBD1 call for D was not verified on the DNA. TRBV21-1 is a pseudogene. This CDR3 has 18 amino acids. The CDR3 nucleotides read TGTGCCAGCAGCAAATTGTATCGACGTCAGGGGCGGTTCAATGGCTACACCTTC. This sequence encodes CASSKLYRRQGRFNGYTF.

The chain links TRBV19 to TRBJ1-1; no reliable D call. From germline, CDR1 is LNHDA and CDR2 SQIVND (reference sequence). Trimming cost V 3 bases and J 8 bases, with 7 bases left between them. This CDR3 spans 11 amino acids. Here the CDR3 DNA reads TGTGCCAGTAGTATGTTGGAGGAAGCTTTCTTT. As protein: CASSMLEEAFF.

The rearrangement links TRBV5-1 to TRBJ1-1; D is unclear. The CDR3 is made up of 14 amino acids. Per the germline V gene, CDR1 is SGHRS and CDR2 is YFSETQ. With 0 bases removed from V and 5 bases from J, the gap between germline ends came to 11 bases. For the CDR3, the DNA is TGCGCCAGCAGCTTGGCGCGGGGAAGGACTGAAGCTTTCTTT. Its translation is CASSLARGRTEAFF.

The gene calls are TRBV6-1 and TRBJ1-2; D remains unclear. Between the trimmed V and J ends, which lost 2 bases and 1 base, there was a span of 17 bases. There are 17 residues in the CDR3. Germline V lookup: CDR1 MNHNS, CDR2 SASEGT. The CDR3 DNA sequence: TGTGCCAGCAGTGAACTTCTCTTGTTGAGGGATAACTATGGCTACACCTTC. This translates into CASSELLLLRDNYGYTF.

This chain uses TRBV7-9 with TRBJ1-2; D is uncertain. Trimming left V 2 bases short and J 0 bases short, with 10 bases between. The germline V gene encodes CDR1 SEHNR and CDR2 FQNEAQ (reference sequence). This CDR3 region has 15 residues. CDR3 in amino acids: CASSLSENTNYGYTF. In nucleotides, the CDR3 is TGTGCCAGCAGCTTATCGGAGAACACTAACTATGGCTACACCTTC.

This clone was found once. This chain joins TRBV4-1 and TRBJ1-2; the D is unclear. Germline V gene data show CDR1 as MGHRA and CDR2 as YSYEKL. V lost 0 bases, J lost 1 base, and 12 bases lay in between. This CDR3 contains 16 residues. CDR3 loop: CASSQESAGNNYGYTF. The CDR3 coding sequence is TGCGCCAGCAGCCAAGAGTCGGCGGGGAATAACTATGGCTACACCTTC.

The chain joins TRBV5-1 to TRBJ1-6; a weak D match, TRBD1 (5 bases). The CDR3 totals 14 residues. The V end was cut by 0 bases, the J end by 8 bases, with 9 bases between. Germline lookup yields CDR1 SGHRS and CDR2 YFSETQ. The CDR3 loop is CASSLVREDSPLHF. In DNA form, the CDR3 reads TGCGCCAGCAGCTTGGTCAGGGAGGATTCACCCCTCCACTTT.